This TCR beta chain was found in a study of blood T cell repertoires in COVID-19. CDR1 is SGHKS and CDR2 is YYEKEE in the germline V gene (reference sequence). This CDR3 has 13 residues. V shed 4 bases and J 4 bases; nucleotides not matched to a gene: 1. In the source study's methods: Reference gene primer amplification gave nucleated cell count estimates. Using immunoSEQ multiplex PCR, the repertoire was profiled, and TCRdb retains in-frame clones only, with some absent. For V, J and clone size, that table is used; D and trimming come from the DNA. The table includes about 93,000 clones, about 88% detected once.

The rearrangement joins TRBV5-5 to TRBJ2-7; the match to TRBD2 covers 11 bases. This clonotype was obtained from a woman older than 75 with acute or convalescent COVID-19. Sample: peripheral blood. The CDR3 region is CASSRTSGYEQYF. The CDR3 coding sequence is TGTGCCAGCAGCCGGACTAGCGGGTACGAGCAGTACTTC.